The present entry profiles one TCR beta chain with its context. The antigen remains unidentified. These data belong to a study of blood T cells in healthy people across ages. Study-wide context: About one barcoded beta molecule per two T cells was captured by template switching.

The CDR3 spans 15 residues. Trimming removed 4 bases from V and 3 bases from J, with 15 bases in between. Study observations and caveats: The long-lived group displayed more naive CD4+ cells, plus higher diversity, than the aged donors did.

The use of a sample-barcoded 5' primer and a J-beta primer mix characterized a second PCR of roughly 6 to 11 cycles. Each cDNA was tagged by a template-switch adaptor containing 12 random nucleotides. TCRdb fed the 5' RACE reads into MiXCR, producing one record per CDR3 protein. In the table there are 1.5 million to 2 million distinct CDR3 sequences, roughly 27% of which are singletons. The V gene is TRBV12-3 or TRBV12-4, the J gene TRBJ1-2, with D possibly matching TRBD1 (5 bases). This sequence was found in a woman aged 25 to 39 in good health. Material for sequencing was blood. The CDR3 region is CASSSDGRVDYGYTF. The DNA of the CDR3 is TGTGCCAGCAGTTCAGATGGCAGGGTCGACTATGGCTACACCTTC.